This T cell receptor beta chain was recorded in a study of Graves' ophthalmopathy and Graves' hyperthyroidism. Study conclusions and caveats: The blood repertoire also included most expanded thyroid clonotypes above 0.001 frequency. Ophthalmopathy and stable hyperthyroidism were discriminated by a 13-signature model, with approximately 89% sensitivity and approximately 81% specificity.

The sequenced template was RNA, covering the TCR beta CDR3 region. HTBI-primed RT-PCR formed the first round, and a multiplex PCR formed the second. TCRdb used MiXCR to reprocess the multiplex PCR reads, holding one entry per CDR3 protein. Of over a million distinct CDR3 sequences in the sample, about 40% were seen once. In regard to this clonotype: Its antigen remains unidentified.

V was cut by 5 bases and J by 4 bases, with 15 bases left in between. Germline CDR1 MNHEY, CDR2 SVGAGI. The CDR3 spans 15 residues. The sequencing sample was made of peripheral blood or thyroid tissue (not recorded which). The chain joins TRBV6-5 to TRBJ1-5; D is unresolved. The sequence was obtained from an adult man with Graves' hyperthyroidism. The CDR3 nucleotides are TGTGCCAGCAGTGAATCGGGAGGAAGAAATCAGCCCCAGCATTTT. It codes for CASSESGGRNQPQHF.